The sequence of this TCR beta chain was determined in a study of Ad26.COV2.S vaccination and SARS-CoV-2 variants. Per the germline V gene, CDR1 is SGDLS and CDR2 is YYNGEE. Trimming cost V 0 bases and J 1 base; bases outside gene matches: 5. The CDR3 extends over 16 amino acids. Specified treatment: some 20 received Ad26.COV2.S at low or high dose, single or two shots; 5 received placebo; per-sample allocation not given. Collection of the samples took place on day 63 after the first injection of vaccine or placebo. The method was immunoSEQ multiplex PCR; TCRdb's version includes in-frame clones alone and lacks a portion of them. The table lists roughly 680,000 clones, more than 80% of them singletons. Only a few counts were recorded for this clone.

This clonotype originated in a person between 18 and 65 years old who received the Ad26.COV2.S COVID-19 vaccine or a placebo. The chain carries TRBV9 and TRBJ1-1; 8 positions match TRBD1. The starting material was peripheral blood, obtained in a trial of Ad26.COV2.S vaccine versus placebo. CDR3 coding DNA: TGTGCCAGCAGCGTAGGGCAGGGGGCAGGGAACACTGAAGCTTTCTTT. Its translation: CASSVGQGAGNTEAFF.